Each of the 23 T cell receptor beta chains below was sequenced from the same sample in a study of T cells expressing NK-cell markers. With the 5' RACE reads reprocessed, TCRdb shows one record per CDR3 protein and no DNA. This repertoire includes about 440,000 distinct CDR3 sequences. Source material: blood T cells: a sorted CD56 or NKG2C T cell subset, CD4+ or CD8+ T cells, or bulk PBMC T cells (not recorded which). The receptor set was obtained from a woman between 18 and 70 years old in good health.

The chain has TRBV6-5 and TRBJ2-2. CDR1 is MNHEY and CDR2 is SVGAGI in the germline V gene. The CDR3 spans 15 residues. This CDR3 reads CASSYESQNTGELFF.

The chain employs TRBV5-1 and TRBJ2-1; TCRdb's D gene call, TRBD1, goes unchecked for lack of DNA. The germline CDR1 and CDR2 sequences are SGHRS and YFSETQ. CDR3 length: 16 amino acids. CDR3 loop: CASSLPGQGMYNEQFF.

The chain joins TRBV18 to TRBJ1-5; TCRdb returns TRBD1, unconfirmable since there is no DNA. Germline V gives CDR1 KGHSH, CDR2 LQKENI. CDR3 length equals 15 residues. This CDR3 is CASSPAQGSNQPQHF.

The gene calls are TRBV5-1 and TRBJ1-3. Germline CDR1 is SGHRS and CDR2 is YFSETQ. The CDR3 loop spans 15 amino acids. CDR3 sequence reads: CASSPRGNSGNTIYF.

The chain links TRBV3-1 to TRBJ1-1. The CDR3 length is 16 residues. Germline CDR1 reads LGHDT; CDR2 reads YNNKEL (reference sequence). CDR3 sequence reads: CASSAQVGRAATEAFF.

The chain joins TRBV5-1 to TRBJ2-7; the D gene TCRdb calls, TRBD1, cannot be checked with no DNA. Germline V gene data show CDR1 as SGHRS and CDR2 as YFSETQ. The CDR3 runs 14 residues. CDR3 in amino acids: CASSPVDRADEQYF.

The rearrangement links TRBV29-1 to TRBJ2-2; TCRdb returns TRBD1, unconfirmable since there is no DNA. This CDR3 comprises 14 residues. The germline V gene encodes CDR1 SQVTM and CDR2 ANQGSEA. The CDR3 sequence is CSVVGGQGLGELFF.

V gene TRBV4-1 combines with J gene TRBJ2-2; TCRdb's D gene call, TRBD2, goes unchecked for lack of DNA. The CDR3 sequence is 18 residues long. Germline V gene data show CDR1 as MGHRA and CDR2 as YSYEKL. The CDR3 is CASSSSTSGGPHTGELFF.

The CDR3 loop is CASSLTPLAEATQYF. This chain connects TRBV7-2 to TRBJ2-3; TCRdb selects TRBD2, and the lack of DNA leaves this call unchecked. This CDR3 region has 15 residues. Germline V lookup: CDR1 SGHTA, CDR2 FQGNSA.

This chain joins TRBV12-3 or TRBV12-4 and TRBJ2-1; there is no DNA to check the TCRdb D call of TRBD1. This CDR3 has 15 amino acids. This CDR3 is CASSPQLTAPNEQFF.

The chain couples TRBV15 to TRBJ1-5; TCRdb returns TRBD1, unconfirmable since there is no DNA. Germline-derived CDR1 and CDR2 are LNHNV and YYDKDF (reference sequence). CDR3 length: 15 residues. This CDR3 is CATSRDGQGDQPQHF.

This rearrangement joins TRBV20-1 to TRBJ2-7; TCRdb's assignment of TRBD1 cannot be checked, as there is no DNA. The CDR3 covers 12 residues. In germline, CDR1 is DFQATT, CDR2 SNEGSKA (reference sequence). CDR3 loop: CSAPEGSYEQYF.

The V call is TRBV6-4, the J call TRBJ2-3. The CDR3 contains 13 residues. The germline CDR1 and CDR2 sequences are MRHNA and SNTAGT. The CDR3 region is CASSVDPTDTQYF.

The chain uses TRBV6-5 and TRBJ1-1. The CDR3 spans 12 residues. The V gene's germline CDR1 is MNHEY and CDR2 SVGAGI. The CDR3 here is CASSHDSGEAFF.

The rearrangement uses TRBV30 and TRBJ2-3. The CDR3 covers 11 residues. Germline CDR1 reads GTSNPN; CDR2 reads SVGIG (reference sequence). CDR3 residues: CAWSSLGTQYF.

The gene calls are TRBV7-2 and TRBJ2-4; TCRdb calls TRBD2, which cannot be checked without DNA. Germline V lookup: CDR1 SGHTA, CDR2 FQGNSA. The CDR3 has 14 amino acids. CDR3 protein: CASRGGGLQNIQYF.

The chain carries TRBV20-1 and TRBJ1-5. Germline loops: CDR1 DFQATT, CDR2 SNEGSKA (reference sequence). The CDR3 loop spans 14 amino acids. The CDR3 loop reads CSVQPENSNQPQHF.

The chain couples TRBV29-1 to TRBJ2-3; absent DNA, TCRdb's TRBD1 call cannot be checked. The CDR3 extends over 13 amino acids. Germline values: CDR1 SQVTM, CDR2 ANQGSEA. The CDR3 sequence is CSVAGVHTDTQYF.

V gene TRBV4-1 combines with J gene TRBJ2-2; without DNA, the TCRdb call of TRBD2 cannot be checked. The germline CDR1 and CDR2 sequences are MGHRA and YSYEKL. This CDR3 has 15 residues. CDR3 amino acids: CASSQWTRGTGELFF.

V gene TRBV11-3 combines with J gene TRBJ1-2. The CDR3 contains 15 residues. Per the germline V gene, CDR1 is SGHNT and CDR2 is YENEEA. The CDR3 sequence: CASSFDGPTNYGYTF.

The J gene is TRBJ2-4, the V gene TRBV11-2; TCRdb's assignment of TRBD2 cannot be checked, as there is no DNA. The CDR3 is made up of 16 amino acids. CDR1 is SGHAT and CDR2 is FQNNGV in the germline V gene. CDR3 loop: CASRPGPLGDKNIQYF.

The chain recombines TRBV10-3 with TRBJ2-1; without DNA, the TCRdb call of TRBD2 cannot be checked. The germline CDR1 and CDR2 sequences are ENHRY and SYGVKD. The CDR3 runs to 17 residues. CDR3 amino acids: CAIRGDGAGGVYNEQFF.

This chain uses TRBV2 with TRBJ1-5; with no DNA, the TCRdb D assignment of TRBD1 cannot be verified. The germline gives CDR1 SNHLY, CDR2 FYNNEI. The CDR3 loop spans 15 amino acids. The CDR3 loop is CASSTPTGIRQPQHF.